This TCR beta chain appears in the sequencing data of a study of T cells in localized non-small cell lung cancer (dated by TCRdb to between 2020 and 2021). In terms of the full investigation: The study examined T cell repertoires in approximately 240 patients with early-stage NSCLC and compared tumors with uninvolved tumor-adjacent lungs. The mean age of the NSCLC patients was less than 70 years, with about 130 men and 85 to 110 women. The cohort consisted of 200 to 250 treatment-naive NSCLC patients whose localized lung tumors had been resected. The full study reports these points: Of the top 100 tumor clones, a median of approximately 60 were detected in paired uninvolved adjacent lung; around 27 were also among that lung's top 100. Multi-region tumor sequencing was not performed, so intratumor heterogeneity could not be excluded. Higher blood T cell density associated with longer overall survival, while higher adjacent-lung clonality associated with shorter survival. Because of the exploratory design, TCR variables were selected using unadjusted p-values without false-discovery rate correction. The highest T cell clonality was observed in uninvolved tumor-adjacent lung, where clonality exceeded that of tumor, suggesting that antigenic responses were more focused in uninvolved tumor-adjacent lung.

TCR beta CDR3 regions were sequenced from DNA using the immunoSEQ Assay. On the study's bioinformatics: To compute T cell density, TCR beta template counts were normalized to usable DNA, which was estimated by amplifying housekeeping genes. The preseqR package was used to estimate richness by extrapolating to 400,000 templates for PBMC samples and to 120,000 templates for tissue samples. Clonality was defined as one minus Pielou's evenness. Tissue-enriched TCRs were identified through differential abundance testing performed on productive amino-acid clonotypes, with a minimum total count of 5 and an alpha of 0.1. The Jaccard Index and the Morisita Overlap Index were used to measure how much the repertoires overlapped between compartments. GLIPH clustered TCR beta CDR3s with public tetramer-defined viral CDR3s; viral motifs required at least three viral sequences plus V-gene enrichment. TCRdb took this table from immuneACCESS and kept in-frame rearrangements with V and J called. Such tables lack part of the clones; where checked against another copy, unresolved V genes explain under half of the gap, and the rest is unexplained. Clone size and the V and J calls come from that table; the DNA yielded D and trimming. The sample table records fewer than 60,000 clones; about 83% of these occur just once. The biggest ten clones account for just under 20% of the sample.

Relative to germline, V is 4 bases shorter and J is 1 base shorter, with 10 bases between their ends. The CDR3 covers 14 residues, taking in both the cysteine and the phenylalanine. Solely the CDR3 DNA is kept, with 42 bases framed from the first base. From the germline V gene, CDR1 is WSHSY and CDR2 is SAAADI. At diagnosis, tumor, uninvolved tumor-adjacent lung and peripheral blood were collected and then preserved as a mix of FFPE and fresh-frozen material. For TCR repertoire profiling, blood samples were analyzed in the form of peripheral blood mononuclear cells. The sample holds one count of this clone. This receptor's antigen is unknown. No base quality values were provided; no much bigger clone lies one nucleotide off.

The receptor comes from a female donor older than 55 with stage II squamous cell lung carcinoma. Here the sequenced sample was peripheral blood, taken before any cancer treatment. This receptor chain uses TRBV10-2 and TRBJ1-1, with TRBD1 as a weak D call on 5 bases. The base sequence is TGCGCCAGCAGTGTGCCAGGGCAGAACACTGAAGCTTTCTTT. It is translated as CASSVPGQNTEAFF.